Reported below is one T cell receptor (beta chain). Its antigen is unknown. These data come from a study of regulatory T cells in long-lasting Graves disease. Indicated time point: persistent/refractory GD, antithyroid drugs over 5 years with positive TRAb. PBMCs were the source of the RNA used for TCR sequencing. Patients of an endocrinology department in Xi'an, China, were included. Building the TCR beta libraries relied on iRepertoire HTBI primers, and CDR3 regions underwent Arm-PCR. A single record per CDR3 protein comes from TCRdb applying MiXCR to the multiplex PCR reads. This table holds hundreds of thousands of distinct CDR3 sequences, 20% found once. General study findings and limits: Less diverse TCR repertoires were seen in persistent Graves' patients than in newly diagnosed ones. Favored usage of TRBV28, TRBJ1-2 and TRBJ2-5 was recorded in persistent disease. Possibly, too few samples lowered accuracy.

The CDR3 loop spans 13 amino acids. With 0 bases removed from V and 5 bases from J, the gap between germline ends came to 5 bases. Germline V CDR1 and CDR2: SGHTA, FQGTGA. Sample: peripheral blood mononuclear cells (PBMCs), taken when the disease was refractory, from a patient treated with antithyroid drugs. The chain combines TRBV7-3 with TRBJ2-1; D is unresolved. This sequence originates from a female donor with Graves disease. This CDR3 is CASSLTRNNEQFF. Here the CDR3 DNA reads TGTGCCAGCAGCTTAACTAGGAACAATGAGCAGTTCTTC.